This entry lists 9 T cell receptor beta chains sequenced from one sample in a study of T cells in tuberculosis. Cells were sorted from thawed PBMC rested overnight and stained with GMM-loaded CD1B tetramer, viability dye and anti-CD3. C32 glucose monomycolate from Rhodococcus equi was loaded onto the CD1B tetramers. TCRdb's copy holds only in-frame clones and misses some; the assay was immunoSEQ multiplex PCR. The table has approximately 60,000 clones, around 81% seen once. Input material: CD1b-GMM tetramer-negative cells sorted from PBMCs. All receptors derive from an adult woman with latent tuberculosis.

The chain combines TRBV9 with TRBJ2-2; D is uncertain. Germline V gives CDR1 SGDLS, CDR2 YYNGEE. This CDR3 has 14 amino acids. V was cut by 4 bases and J by 1 base, with 8 bases left in between. CDR3: CASSRRGNTGELFF. Written as DNA, the CDR3 is TGTGCCAGCAGCCGGCGCGGGAACACCGGGGAGCTGTTTTTT. Complete variable domain (other parts from reference TRBV9 and TRBJ2-2): DSGVTQTPKHLITATGQRVTLRCSPRSGDLSVYWYQQSLDQGLQFLIQYYNGEERAKGNILERFSAQQFPDLHSELNLSSLELGDSALYFCASSRRGNTGELFFGEGSRLTVL.

The chain couples TRBV2 to TRBJ2-7, with 8 bases lining up with TRBD1. With 4 bases clipped from V and 5 bases from J, the junction kept 4 bases outside the gene matches. CDR1 and CDR2 (germline): SNHLY, FYNNEI. The CDR3 length is 13 residues. Here the CDR3 reads CASSGTDRDEQYF. In DNA form, the CDR3 reads TGTGCCAGCAGTGGGACGGACAGGGACGAGCAGTACTTC.

The rearrangement joins TRBV5-1 to TRBJ1-1; D might be TRBD1 (5 bases). Trimming shortened V by 0 bases and J by 6 bases, and 18 bases separated the two germline ends. CDR3 size: 16 residues. Germline V gene lookup returns CDR1 SGHRS and CDR2 YFSETQ. Here the CDR3 DNA reads TGCGCCAGCAGCTTGGGGGACCCCTGGGGGGGGGCTGAAGCTTTCTTT. It encodes CASSLGDPWGGAEAFF.

CDR3 amino acids: CASSSGQKINQPQHF. CDR3 DNA: TGTGCCAGCAGCTCGGGACAGAAAATTAATCAGCCCCAGCATTTT. The chain carries TRBV5-4 and TRBJ1-5; TRBD1 aligns across 7 bases. Germline values: CDR1 SGHNT, CDR2 YYREEE (reference sequence). The CDR3 runs 15 residues. Unmatched junction bases numbered 7, after V lost 3 bases and J lost 4 bases.

The J gene is TRBJ2-3, the V gene TRBV28, with 9 bases that match TRBD1. V gave up 5 bases and J gave up 0 bases; unmatched junction bases: 15. CDR3 length: 19 residues. The germline CDR1 and CDR2 sequences are MDHEN and SYDVKM. The CDR3, as DNA: TGTGCCAGCAGTCCGGTCTGGTGGAGAGGACAGGGGAGCACAGATACGCAGTATTTT. Its protein is CASSPVWWRGQGSTDTQYF.

The chain combines TRBV5-1 with TRBJ2-2; no firm D call. Trimming cost V 4 bases and J 1 base, with 11 bases left between them. CDR3 size: 15 residues. Germline loops: CDR1 SGHRS, CDR2 YFSETQ. CDR3 bases: TGCGCCAGCAGCCGCATCTCCAGGAACACCGGGGAGCTGTTTTTT. Translation gives CASSRISRNTGELFF.

This rearrangement joins TRBV7-9 to TRBJ2-7, with TRBD2 identical over 10 bases. CDR1 is SEHNR and CDR2 is FQNEAQ in the germline V gene (reference sequence). V lost 3 bases, J lost 3 bases, and 2 bases stayed unmatched. The CDR3 sequence is 14 residues long. CDR3: CASSFLAGGYEQYF. As DNA, the CDR3 is TGTGCCAGCAGCTTTTTAGCGGGAGGCTACGAGCAGTACTTC.

This clone was picked up one time. The CDR3 DNA sequence: TGTGCCAGCAGTGAAGAGGACAGGCCTGGGGAAAAACTGTTTTTT. This codes for CASSEEDRPGEKLFF. The chain uses TRBV2 and TRBJ1-4; 7 bases line up with TRBD1. Per the germline V gene, CDR1 is SNHLY and CDR2 is FYNNEI. The CDR3 spans 15 residues. Unmatched junction bases numbered 7, after V lost 1 base and J lost 8 bases.

This clone was counted a few times. V and J are TRBV6-6 and TRBJ1-5; no definite D call. Trimming removed 0 bases at V and 0 bases at J, with 6 bases between. The CDR3 is made up of 15 amino acids. CDR1 is MNHNY and CDR2 is SVGAGI in the germline V gene (reference sequence). The CDR3 nucleotides are TGTGCCAGCAGTTACTCGGGCCCTAGCAATCAGCCCCAGCATTTT. Translating it yields CASSYSGPSNQPQHF.